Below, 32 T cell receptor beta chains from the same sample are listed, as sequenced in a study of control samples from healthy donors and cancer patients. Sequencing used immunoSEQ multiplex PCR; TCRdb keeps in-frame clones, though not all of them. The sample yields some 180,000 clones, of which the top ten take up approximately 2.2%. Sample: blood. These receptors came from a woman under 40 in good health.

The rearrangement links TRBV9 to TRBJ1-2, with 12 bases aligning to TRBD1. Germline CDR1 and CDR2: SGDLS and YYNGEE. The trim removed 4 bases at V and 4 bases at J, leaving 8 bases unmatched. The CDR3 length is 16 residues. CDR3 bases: TGTGCCAGCAGCCCCATGGGGGACAGGGGGCTCTATGGCTACACCTTC. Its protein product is CASSPMGDRGLYGYTF.

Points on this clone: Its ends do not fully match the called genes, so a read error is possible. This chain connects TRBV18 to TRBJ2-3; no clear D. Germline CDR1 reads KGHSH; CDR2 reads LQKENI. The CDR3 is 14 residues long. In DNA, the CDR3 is TGTGCCAGCTCGCCACCCTTCCTCACAGATACGCAGTATTTT. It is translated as CASSPPFLTDTQYF.

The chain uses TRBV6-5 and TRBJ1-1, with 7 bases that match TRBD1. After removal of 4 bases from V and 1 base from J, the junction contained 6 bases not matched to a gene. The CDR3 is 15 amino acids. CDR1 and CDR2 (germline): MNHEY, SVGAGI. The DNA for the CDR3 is TGTGCCAGCAGTTCCGGAGGGACAGCGAACACTGAAGCTTTCTTT. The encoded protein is CASSSGGTANTEAFF.

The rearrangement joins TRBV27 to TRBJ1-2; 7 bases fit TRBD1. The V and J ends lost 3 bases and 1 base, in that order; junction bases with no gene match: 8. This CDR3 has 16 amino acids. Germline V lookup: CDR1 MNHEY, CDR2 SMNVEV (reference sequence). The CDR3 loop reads CASSFRQGSLNYGYTF. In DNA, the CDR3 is TGTGCCAGCAGTTTTCGACAGGGCTCTCTTAACTATGGCTACACCTTC.

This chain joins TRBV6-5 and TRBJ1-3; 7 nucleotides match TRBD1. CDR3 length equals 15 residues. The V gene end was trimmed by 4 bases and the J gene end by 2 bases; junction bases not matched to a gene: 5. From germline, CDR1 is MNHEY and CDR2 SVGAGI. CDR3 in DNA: TGTGCCAGCAGTTTAACAGGGGAGGCTGGAAACACCATATATTTT. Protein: CASSLTGEAGNTIYF.

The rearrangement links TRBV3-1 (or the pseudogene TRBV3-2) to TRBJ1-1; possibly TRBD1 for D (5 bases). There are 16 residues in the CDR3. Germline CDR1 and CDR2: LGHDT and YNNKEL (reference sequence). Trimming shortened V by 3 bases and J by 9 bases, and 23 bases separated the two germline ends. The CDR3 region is CASSQRWGEPTYKAFF. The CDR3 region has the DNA TGTGCCAGCAGCCAGAGGTGGGGGGAACCCACCTATAAAGCTTTCTTT.

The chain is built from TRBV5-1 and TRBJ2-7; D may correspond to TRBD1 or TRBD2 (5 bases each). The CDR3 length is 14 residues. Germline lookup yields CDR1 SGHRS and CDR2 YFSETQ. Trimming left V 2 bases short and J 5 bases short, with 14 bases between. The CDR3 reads CASSFPGRSNEQYF. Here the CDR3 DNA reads TGCGCCAGCAGCTTCCCGGGACGGAGTAACGAGCAGTACTTC.

The DNA for the CDR3 is TGTGCCAGCAGCTCTAAACAGGGGGCGAACACCATATATTTT. Its translation: CASSSKQGANTIYF. The V gene is TRBV7-9, the J gene TRBJ1-3; 9 bases line up with TRBD1. Trimming at V came to 4 bases and at J to 7 bases, leaving 5 bases not matched to a gene. The CDR3 is made up of 14 amino acids. The germline gives CDR1 SEHNR, CDR2 FQNEAQ (reference sequence). Filled out from reference TRBV7-9 and TRBJ1-3, the complete variable domain reads DTGVSQNPRHKITKRGQNVTFRCDPISEHNRLYWYRQTLGQGPEFLTYFQNEAQLEKSRLLSDRFSAERPKGSFSTLEIQRTEQGDSAMYLCASSSKQGANTIYFGEGSWLTVV.

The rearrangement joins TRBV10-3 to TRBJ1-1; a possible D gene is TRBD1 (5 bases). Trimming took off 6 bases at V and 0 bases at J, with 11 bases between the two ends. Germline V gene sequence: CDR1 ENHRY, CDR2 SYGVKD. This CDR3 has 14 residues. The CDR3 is CAISREPLNTEAFF. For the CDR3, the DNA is TGTGCCATCAGCAGGGAACCCCTGAACACTGAAGCTTTCTTT.

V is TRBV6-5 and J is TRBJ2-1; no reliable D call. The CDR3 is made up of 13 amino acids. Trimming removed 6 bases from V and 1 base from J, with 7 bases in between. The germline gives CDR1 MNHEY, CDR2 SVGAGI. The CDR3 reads CASRRLSYNEQFF. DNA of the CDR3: TGTGCCAGCAGACGGTTATCCTACAATGAGCAGTTCTTC.

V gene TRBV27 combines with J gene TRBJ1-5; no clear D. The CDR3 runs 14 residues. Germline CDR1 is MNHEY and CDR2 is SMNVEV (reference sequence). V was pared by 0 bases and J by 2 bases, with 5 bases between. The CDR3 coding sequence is TGTGCCAGCAGTTTATCAGTTGGCAATCAGCCCCAGCATTTT. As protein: CASSLSVGNQPQHF.

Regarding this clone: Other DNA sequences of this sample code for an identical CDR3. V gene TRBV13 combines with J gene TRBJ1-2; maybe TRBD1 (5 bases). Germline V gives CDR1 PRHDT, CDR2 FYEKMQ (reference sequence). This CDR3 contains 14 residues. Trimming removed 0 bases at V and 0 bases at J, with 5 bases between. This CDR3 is CASSLGGANYGYTF. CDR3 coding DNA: TGTGCCAGCAGCTTAGGAGGGGCTAACTATGGCTACACCTTC.

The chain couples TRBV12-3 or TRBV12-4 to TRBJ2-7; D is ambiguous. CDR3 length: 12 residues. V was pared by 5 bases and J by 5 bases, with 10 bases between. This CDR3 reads CASSKGTNEQYF. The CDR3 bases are TGTGCCAGCAGTAAGGGAACCAACGAGCAGTACTTC.

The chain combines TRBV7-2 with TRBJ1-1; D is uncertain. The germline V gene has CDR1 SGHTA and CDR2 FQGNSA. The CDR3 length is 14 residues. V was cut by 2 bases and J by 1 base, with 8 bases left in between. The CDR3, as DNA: TGTGCCAGCAGCTTAAACGAGGCGAACACTGAAGCTTTCTTT. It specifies CASSLNEANTEAFF. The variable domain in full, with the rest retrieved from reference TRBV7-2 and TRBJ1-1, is GAGVSQSPSNKVTEKGKDVELRCDPISGHTALYWYRQSLGQGLEFLIYFQGNSAPDKSGLPSDRFSAERTGGSVSTLTIQRTQQEDSAVYLCASSLNEANTEAFFGQGTRLTVV.

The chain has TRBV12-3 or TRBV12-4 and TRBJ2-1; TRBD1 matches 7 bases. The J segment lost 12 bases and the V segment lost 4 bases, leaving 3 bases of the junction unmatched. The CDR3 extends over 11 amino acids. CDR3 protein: CASSSYRGQFF. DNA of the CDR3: TGTGCCAGCAGTTCCTACAGGGGGCAGTTCTTC.

The chain's CDR3 is CASSYAGANTEAFF. CDR3 nucleotide sequence: TGTGCCAGCAGTTACGCCGGGGCTAACACTGAAGCTTTCTTT. This chain uses TRBV28 with TRBJ1-1; D may be TRBD1 (5 bases). With 4 bases removed from V and 2 bases from J, the gap between germline ends came to 11 bases. The CDR3 length is 14 residues. CDR1 and CDR2 from the germline V gene are MDHEN and SYDVKM.

The CDR3 sequence is CASTVQGGTGELFF. The CDR3 nucleotides are TGTGCCAGTACGGTTCAGGGGGGCACCGGGGAGCTGTTTTTT. The chain has TRBV19 and TRBJ2-2; tentatively, D is TRBD1 (7 bases). The V gene lost 7 bases and the J gene lost 4 bases, with 13 bases spanning the gap. CDR1 is LNHDA, CDR2 SQIVND, per germline (reference sequence). The CDR3 contains 14 residues.

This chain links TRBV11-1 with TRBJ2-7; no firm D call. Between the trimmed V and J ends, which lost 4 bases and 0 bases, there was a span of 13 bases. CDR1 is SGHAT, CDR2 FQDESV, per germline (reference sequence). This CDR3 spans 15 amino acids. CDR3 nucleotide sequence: TGTGCCAGCAGCTCCGACCTCTCCAGCTCCTACGAGCAGTACTTC. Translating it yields CASSSDLSSSYEQYF.

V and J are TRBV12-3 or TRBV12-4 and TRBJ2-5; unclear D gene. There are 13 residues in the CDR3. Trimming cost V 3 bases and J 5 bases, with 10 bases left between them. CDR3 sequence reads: CASSFPLGETQYF. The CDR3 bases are TGTGCCAGCAGTTTTCCCTTGGGGGAGACCCAGTACTTC.

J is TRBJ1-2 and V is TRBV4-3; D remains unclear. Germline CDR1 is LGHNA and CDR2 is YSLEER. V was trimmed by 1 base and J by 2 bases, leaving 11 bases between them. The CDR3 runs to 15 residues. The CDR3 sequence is CASSQGVGENYGYTF. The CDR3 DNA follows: TGCGCCAGCAGCCAAGGGGTCGGCGAAAACTATGGCTACACCTTC.

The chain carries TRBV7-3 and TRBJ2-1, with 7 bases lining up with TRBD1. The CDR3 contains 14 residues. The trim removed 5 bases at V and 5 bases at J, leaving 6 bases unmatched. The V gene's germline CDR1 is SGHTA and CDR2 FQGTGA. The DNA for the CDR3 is TGTGCCAGCAGCCCCCGGGACAGAGACAATGAGCAGTTCTTC. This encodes CASSPRDRDNEQFF.

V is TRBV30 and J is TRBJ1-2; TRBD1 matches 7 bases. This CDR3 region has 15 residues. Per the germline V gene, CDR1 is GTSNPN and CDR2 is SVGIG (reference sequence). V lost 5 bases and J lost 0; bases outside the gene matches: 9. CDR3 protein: CAWVATGNPNYGYTF. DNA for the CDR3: TGTGCCTGGGTGGCGACAGGGAATCCTAACTATGGCTACACCTTC.

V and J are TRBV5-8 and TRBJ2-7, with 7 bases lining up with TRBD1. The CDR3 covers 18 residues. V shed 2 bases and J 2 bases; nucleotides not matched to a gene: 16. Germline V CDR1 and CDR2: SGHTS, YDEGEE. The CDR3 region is CASSFSLYTGVGAYEQYF. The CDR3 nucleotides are TGTGCCAGCAGCTTCTCCCTCTATACAGGGGTGGGCGCCTACGAGCAGTACTTC.

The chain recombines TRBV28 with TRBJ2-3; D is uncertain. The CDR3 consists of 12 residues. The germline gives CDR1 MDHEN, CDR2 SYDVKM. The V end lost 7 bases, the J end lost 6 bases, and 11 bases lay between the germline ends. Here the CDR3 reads CASTEQGDTQYF. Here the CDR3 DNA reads TGTGCCAGCACCGAACAAGGGGATACGCAGTATTTT. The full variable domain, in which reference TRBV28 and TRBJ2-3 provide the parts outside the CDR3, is DVKVTQSSRYLVKRTGEKVFLECVQDMDHENMFWYRQDPGLGLRLIYFSYDVKMKEKGDIPEGYSVSREKKERFSLILESASTNQTSMYLCASTEQGDTQYFGPGTRLTVL.

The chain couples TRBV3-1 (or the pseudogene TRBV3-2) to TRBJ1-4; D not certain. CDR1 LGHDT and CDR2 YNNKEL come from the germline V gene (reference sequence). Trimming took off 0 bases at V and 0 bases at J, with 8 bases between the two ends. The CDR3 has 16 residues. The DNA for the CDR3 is TGTGCCAGCAGCCAAGATTGGAGTGCAACTAATGAAAAACTGTTTTTT. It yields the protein CASSQDWSATNEKLFF.

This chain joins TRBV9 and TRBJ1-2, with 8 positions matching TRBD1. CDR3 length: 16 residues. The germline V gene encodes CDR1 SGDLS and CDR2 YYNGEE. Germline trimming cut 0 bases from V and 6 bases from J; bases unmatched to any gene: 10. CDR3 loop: CASSVAPQGAINGYTF. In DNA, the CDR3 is TGTGCCAGCAGCGTAGCCCCTCAGGGGGCCATCAATGGCTACACCTTC.

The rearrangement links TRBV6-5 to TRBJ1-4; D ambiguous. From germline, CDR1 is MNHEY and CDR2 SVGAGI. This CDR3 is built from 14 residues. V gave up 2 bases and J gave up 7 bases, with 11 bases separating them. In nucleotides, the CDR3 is TGTGCCAGCAGTTACGGTAGAAAGGGTGAAAAACTGTTTTTT. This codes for CASSYGRKGEKLFF.

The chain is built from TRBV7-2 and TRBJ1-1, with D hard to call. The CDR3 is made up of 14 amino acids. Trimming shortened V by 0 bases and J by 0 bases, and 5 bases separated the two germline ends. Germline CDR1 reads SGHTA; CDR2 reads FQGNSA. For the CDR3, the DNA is TGTGCCAGCAGCTTAGCGTCCGTGAACACTGAAGCTTTCTTT. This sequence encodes CASSLASVNTEAFF.

CDR3 in DNA: TGTGCCAGCAGCCTTCCTCAAGAGACCCAGTACTTC. Amino acids: CASSLPQETQYF. The gene calls are TRBV27 and TRBJ2-5, with D unresolved. V lost 6 bases to trimming and J lost 2 bases, with 7 bases between them. The CDR3 contains 12 residues. Looked up from germline, CDR1 is MNHEY and CDR2 is SMNVEV (reference sequence).

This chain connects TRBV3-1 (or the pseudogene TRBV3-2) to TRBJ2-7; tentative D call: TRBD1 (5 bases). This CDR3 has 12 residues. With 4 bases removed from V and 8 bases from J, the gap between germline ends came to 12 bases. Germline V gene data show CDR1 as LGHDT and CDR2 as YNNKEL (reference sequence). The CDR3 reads CASSPSGLQQYF. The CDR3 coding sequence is TGTGCCAGCAGCCCCTCAGGGCTGCAGCAGTACTTC.

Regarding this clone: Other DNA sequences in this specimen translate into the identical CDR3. For the CDR3, the DNA is TGCGCCAGCAGCCAAGTGGGCAATTCACCCCTCCACTTT. Translated: CASSQVGNSPLHF. The chain joins TRBV4-1 to TRBJ1-6; D ambiguous. Germline CDR1 and CDR2: MGHRA and YSYEKL. V was cut by 1 base and J by 7 bases, with 5 bases left in between. CDR3 length: 13 amino acids.

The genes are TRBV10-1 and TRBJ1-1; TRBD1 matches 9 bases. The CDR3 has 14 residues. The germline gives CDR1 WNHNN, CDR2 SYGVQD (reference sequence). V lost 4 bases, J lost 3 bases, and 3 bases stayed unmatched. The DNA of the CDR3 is TGCGCCAGCAGTGCCACAGGGGGCTACACTGAAGCTTTCTTT. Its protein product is CASSATGGYTEAFF.